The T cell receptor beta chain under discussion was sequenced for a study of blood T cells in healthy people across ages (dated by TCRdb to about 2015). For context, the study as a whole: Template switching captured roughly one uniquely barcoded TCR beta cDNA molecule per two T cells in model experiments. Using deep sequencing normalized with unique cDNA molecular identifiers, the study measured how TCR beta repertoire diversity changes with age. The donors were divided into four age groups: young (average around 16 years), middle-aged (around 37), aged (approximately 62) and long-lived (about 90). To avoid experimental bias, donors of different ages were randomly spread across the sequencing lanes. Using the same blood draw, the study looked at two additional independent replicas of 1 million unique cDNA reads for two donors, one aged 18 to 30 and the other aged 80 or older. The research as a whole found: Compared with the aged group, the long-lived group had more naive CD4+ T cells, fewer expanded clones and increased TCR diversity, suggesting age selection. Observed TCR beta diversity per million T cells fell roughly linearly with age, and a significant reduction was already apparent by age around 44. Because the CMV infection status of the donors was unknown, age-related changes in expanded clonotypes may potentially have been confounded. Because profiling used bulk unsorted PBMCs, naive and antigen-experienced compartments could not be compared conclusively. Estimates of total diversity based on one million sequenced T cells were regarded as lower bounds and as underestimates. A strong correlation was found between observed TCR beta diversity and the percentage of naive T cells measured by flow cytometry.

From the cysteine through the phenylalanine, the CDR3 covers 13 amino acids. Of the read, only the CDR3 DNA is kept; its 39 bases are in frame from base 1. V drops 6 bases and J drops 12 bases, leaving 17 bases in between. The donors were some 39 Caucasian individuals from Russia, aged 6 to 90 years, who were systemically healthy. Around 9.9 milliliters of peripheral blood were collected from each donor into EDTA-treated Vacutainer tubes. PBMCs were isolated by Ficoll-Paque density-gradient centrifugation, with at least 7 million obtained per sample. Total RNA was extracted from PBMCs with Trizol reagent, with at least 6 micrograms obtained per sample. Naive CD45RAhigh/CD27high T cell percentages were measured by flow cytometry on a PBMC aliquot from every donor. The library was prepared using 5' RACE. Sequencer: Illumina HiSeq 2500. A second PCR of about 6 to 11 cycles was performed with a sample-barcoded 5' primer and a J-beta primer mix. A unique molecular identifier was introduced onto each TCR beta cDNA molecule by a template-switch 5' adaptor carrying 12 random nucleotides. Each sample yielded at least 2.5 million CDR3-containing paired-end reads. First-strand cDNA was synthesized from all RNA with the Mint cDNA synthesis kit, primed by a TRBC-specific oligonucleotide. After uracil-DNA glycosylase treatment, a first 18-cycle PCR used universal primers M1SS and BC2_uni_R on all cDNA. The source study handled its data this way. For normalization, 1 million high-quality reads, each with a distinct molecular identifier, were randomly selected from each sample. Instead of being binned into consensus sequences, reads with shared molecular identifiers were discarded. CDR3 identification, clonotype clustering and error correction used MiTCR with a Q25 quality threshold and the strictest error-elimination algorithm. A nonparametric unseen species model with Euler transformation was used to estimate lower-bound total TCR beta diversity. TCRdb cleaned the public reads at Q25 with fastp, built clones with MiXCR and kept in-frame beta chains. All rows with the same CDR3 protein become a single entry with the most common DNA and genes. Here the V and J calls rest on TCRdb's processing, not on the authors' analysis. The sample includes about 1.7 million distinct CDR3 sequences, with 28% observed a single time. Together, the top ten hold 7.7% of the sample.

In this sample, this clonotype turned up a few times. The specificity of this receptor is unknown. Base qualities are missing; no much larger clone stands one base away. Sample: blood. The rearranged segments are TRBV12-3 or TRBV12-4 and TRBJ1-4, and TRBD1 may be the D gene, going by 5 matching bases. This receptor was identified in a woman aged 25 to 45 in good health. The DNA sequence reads TGTGCCAGCAGCTCAAGACAGTGGGAGCAACTGTTTTTT. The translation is CASSSRQWEQLFF.